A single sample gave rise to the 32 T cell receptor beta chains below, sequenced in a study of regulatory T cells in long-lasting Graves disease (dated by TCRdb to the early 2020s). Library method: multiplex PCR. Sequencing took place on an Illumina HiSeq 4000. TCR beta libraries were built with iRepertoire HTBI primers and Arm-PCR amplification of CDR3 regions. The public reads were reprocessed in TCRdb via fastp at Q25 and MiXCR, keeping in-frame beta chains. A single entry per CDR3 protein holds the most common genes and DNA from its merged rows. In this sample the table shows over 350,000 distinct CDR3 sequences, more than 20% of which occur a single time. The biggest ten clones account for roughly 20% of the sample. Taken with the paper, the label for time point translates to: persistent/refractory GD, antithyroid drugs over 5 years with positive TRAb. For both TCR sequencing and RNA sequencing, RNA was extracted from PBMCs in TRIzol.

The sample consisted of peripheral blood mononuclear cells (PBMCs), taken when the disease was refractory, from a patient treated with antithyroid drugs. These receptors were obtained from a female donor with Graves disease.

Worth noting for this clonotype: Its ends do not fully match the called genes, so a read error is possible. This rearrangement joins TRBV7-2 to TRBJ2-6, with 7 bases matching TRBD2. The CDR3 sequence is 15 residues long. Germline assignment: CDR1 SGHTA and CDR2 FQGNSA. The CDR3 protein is CASSLAAGRANVLTF. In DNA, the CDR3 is TGTGCCAGCAGCCTAGCGGCGGGGAGGGCCAACGTCCTGACTTTC. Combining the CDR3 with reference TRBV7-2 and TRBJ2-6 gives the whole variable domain GAGVSQSPSNKVTEKGKDVELRCDPISGHTALYWYRQSLGQGLEFLIYFQGNSAPDKSGLPSDRFSAERTGGSVSTLTIQRTQQEDSAVYLCASSLAAGRANVLTFGAGSRLTVL.

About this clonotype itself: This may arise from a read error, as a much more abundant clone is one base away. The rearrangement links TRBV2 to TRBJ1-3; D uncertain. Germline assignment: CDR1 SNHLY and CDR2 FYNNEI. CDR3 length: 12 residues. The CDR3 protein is CASKGGGNTMYF. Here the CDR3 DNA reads TGTGCCAGCAAGGGAGGAGGGAACACCATGTATTTT.

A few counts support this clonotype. The CDR3 here is CAAQDRYGYTF. In nucleotides, the CDR3 is TGTGCCGCTCAAGACCGCTATGGCTACACCTTC. The genes are TRBV24-1 and TRBJ1-2; the D is unclear. In germline, CDR1 is KGHDR, CDR2 SFDVKD. The V end lost 12 bases, the J end lost 4 bases, and 11 bases lay between the germline ends. The CDR3 is made up of 11 amino acids.

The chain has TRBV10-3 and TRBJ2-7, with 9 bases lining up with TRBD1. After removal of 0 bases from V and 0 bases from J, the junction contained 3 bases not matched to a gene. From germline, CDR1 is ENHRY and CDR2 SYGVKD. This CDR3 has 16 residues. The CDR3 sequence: CAISESRGQGSYEQYF. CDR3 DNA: TGTGCCATCAGTGAGTCGAGGGGACAGGGCTCCTACGAGCAGTACTTC.

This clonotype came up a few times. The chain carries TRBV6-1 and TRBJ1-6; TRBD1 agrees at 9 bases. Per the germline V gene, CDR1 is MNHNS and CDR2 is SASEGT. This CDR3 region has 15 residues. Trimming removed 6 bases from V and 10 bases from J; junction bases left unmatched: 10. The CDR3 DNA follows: TGTGCCAGCAGGGGAACCGGGACAGGGCTATCACCCCTCCACTTT. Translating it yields CASRGTGTGLSPLHF.

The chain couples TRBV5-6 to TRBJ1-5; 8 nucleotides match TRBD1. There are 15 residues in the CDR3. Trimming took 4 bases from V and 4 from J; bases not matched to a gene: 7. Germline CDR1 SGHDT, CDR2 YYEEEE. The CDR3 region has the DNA TGTGCCAGCAGCCTGGACAGGGTGAAGAATCAGCCCCAGCATTTT. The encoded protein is CASSLDRVKNQPQHF.

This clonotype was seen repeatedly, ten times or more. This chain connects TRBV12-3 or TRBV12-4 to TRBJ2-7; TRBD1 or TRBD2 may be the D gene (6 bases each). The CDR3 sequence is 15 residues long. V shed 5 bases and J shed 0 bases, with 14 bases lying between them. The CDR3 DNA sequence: TGTGCCAGCAGTGGGCGGAAGGGGGGCTCCTACGAGCAGTACTTC. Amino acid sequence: CASSGRKGGSYEQYF.

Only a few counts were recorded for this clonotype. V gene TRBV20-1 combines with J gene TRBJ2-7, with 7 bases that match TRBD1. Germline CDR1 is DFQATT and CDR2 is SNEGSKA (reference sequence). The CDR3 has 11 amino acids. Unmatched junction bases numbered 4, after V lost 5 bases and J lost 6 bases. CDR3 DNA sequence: TGCAGTGCTGGGGACAGACTCGAGCAGTACTTC. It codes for CSAGDRLEQYF.

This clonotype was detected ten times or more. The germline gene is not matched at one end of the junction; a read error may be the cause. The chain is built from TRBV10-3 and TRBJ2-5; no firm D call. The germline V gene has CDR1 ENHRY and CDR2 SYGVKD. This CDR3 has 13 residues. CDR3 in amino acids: CAISESPIEAQYF. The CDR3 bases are TGTGCCATCAGTGAATCCCCAATAGAGGCCCAGTACTTC.

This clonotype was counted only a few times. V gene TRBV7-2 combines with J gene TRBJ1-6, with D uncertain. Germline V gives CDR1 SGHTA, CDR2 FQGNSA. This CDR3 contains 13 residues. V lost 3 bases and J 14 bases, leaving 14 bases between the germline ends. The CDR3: CASSLGREQSLHF. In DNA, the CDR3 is TGTGCCAGCAGCTTGGGTAGGGAACAGTCCCTCCACTTT. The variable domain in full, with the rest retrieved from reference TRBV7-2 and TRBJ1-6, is GAGVSQSPSNKVTEKGKDVELRCDPISGHTALYWYRQSLGQGLEFLIYFQGNSAPDKSGLPSDRFSAERTGGSVSTLTIQRTQQEDSAVYLCASSLGREQSLHFGNGTRLTVT.

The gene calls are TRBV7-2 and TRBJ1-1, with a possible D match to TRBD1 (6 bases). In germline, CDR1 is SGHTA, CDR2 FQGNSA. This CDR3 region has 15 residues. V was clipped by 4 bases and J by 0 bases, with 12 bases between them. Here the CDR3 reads CASSSPDRLNTEAFF. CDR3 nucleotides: TGTGCCAGCAGCTCCCCGGACAGATTGAACACTGAAGCTTTCTTT.

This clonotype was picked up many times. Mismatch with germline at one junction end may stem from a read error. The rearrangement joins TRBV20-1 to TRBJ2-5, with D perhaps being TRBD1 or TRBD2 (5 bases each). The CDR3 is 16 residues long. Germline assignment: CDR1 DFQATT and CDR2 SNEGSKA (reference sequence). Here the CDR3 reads CSALSSGDLRQGTQYF. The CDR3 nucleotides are TGCAGTGCTCTTTCTTCCGGGGACCTCCGTCAAGGGACCCAGTACTTC.

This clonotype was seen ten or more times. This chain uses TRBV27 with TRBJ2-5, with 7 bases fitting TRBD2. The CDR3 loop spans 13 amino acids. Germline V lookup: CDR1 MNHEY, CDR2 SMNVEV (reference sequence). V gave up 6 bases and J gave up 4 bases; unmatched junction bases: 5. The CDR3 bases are TGTGCCAGCAGCGGACTAGTGGGAGAGACCCAGTACTTC. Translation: CASSGLVGETQYF.

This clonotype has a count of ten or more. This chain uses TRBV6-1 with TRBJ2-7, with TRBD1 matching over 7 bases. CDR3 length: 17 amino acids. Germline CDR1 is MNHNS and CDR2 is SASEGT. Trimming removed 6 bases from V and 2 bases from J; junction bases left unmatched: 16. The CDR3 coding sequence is TGTGCCAGCAGAACGTGGACAGGCCCTCGGGGCCCCTACGAGCAGTACTTC. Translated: CASRTWTGPRGPYEQYF.

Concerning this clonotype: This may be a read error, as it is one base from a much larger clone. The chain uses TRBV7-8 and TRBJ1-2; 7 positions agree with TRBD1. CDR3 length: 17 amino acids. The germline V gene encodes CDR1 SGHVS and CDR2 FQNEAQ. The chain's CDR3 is CASSPTSWDRLNYGFTF. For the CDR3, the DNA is TGTGCCAGCAGCCCGACCAGCTGGGACAGACTTAACTATGGCTTCACCTTC.

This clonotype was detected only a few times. This chain's CDR3 is CASSQDLDRNPQHF. The CDR3 coding sequence is TGCGCCAGCAGCCAAGACCTCGACAGAAACCCCCAGCATTTT. The chain combines TRBV4-3 with TRBJ1-5; possibly TRBD1 for D (5 bases). Trimming took off 0 bases at V and 10 bases at J, with 13 bases between the two ends. This CDR3 region has 14 residues. Germline V lookup: CDR1 LGHNA, CDR2 YSLEER.

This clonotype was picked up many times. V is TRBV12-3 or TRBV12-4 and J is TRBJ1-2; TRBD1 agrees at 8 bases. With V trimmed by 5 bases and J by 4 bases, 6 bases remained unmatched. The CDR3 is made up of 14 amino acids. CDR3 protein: CASSRQGSLYGYTF. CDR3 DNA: TGTGCCAGCAGTAGACAGGGGTCCCTCTATGGCTACACCTTC.

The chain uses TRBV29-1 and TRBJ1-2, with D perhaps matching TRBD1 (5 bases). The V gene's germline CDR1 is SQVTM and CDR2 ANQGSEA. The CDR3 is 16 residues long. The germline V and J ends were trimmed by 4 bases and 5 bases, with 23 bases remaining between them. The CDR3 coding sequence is TGCAGCGTTGGTTGGGTCCAACACTCAGAGGGGTATGGCTACACCTTC. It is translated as CSVGWVQHSEGYGYTF.

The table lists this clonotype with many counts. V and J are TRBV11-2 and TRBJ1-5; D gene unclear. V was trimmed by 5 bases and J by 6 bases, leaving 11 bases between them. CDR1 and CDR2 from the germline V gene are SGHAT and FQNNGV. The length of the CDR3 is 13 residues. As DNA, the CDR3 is TGTGCCAGCAGCCAAGGAGGGAGTCAGCCCCAGCATTTT. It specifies CASSQGGSQPQHF.

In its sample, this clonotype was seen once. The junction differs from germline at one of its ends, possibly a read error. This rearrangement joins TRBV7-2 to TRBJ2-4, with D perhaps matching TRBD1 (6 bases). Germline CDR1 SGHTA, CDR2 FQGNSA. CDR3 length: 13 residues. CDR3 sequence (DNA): TGTGCCAGCAGCTTAGGGGGGCCGAACATTCAGTGCTTC. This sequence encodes CASSLGGPNIQCF. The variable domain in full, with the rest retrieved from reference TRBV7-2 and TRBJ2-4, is GAGVSQSPSNKVTEKGKDVELRCDPISGHTALYWYRQSLGQGLEFLIYFQGNSAPDKSGLPSDRFSAERTGGSVSTLTIQRTQQEDSAVYLCASSLGGPNIQCFGAGTRLSVL.

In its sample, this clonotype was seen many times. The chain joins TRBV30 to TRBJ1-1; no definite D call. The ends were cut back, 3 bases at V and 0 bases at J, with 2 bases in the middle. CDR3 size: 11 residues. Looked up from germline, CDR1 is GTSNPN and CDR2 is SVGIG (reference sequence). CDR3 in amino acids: CAWRVNTEAFF. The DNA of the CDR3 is TGTGCCTGGAGGGTGAACACTGAAGCTTTCTTT.

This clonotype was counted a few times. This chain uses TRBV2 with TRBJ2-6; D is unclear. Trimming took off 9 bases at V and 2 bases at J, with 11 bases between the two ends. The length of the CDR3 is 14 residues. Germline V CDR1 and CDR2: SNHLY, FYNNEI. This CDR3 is CARERIPGANVLTF. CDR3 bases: TGTGCCAGGGAAAGGATCCCTGGGGCCAACGTCCTGACTTTC.

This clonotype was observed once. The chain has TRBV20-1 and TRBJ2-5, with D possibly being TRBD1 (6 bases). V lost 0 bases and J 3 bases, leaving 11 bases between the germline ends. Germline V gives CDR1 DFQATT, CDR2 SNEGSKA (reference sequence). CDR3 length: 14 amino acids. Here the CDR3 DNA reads TGCAGTGCTAGAGATGACAGGCTTAAAGAGACCCAGTACTTC. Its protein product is CSARDDRLKETQYF.

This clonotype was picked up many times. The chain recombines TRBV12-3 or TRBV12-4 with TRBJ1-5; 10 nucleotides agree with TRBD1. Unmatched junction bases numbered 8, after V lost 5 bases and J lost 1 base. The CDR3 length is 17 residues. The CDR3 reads CASSQRQGATSNQPQHF. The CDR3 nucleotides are TGTGCCAGCAGTCAAAGACAGGGGGCGACCAGCAATCAGCCCCAGCATTTT.

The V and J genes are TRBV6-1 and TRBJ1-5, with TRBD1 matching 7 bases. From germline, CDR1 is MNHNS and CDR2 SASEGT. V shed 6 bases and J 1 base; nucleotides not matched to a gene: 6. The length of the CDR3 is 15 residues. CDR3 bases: TGTGCCAGCAGCCCCAGGGGGGGGAGCAATCAGCCCCAGCATTTT. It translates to CASSPRGGSNQPQHF.

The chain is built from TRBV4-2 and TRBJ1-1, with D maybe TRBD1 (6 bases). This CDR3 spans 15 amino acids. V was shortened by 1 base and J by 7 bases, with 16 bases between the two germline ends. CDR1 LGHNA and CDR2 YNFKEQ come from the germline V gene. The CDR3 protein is CASSQAFGQPFEAFF. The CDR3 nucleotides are TGTGCCAGCAGCCAAGCATTCGGACAGCCCTTTGAAGCTTTCTTT.

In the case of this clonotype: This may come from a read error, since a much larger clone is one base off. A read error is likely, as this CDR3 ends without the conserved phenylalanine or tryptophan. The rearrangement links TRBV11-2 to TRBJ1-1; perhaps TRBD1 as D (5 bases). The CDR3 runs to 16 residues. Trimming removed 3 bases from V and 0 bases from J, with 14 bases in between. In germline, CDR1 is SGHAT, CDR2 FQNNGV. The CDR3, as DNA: TGTGCCAGCAGCTTTCGGCCGCAGGGCCTGAACACTGAAGCTTTCCTT. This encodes CASSFRPQGLNTEAFL.

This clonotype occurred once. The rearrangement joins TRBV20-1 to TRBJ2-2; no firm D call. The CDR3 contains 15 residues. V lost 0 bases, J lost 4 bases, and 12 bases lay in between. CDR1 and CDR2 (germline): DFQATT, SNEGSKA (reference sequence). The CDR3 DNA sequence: TGCAGTGCTAGAGATGGCCTGGGGATCACCGGGGAGCTGTTTTTT. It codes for CSARDGLGITGELFF.

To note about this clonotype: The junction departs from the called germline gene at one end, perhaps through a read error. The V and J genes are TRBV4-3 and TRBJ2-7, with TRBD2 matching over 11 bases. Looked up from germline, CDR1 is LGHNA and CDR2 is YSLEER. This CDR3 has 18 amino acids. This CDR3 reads CASSQDGIAGGPSSEQYF. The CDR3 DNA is TGCGCCAGCAGCCAAGATGGGATAGCGGGAGGGCCGTCCTCCGAGCAGTACTTC.

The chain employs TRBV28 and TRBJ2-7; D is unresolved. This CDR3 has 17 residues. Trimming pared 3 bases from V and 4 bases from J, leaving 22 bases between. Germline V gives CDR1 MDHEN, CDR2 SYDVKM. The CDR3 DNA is TGTGCCAGCAGTTTCTCCCTCCGACCCACTGGTTTGTACGAGCAGTACTTC. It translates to CASSFSLRPTGLYEQYF.

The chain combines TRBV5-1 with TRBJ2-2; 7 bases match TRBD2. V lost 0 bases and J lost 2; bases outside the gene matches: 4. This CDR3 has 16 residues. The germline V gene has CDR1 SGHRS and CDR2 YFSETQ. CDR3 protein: CASSLGASGNTGELFF. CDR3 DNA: TGCGCCAGCAGCTTGGGGGCTAGCGGAAACACCGGGGAGCTGTTTTTT.

In nucleotides, the CDR3 is TGTGCCAGCAGTTACGAATTAGTGGGAAATGAGCAGTTCTTC. As protein: CASSYELVGNEQFF. This sequence joins TRBV6-2 or TRBV6-3 and TRBJ2-1, with unresolved D. V lost 2 bases, J lost 7 bases, and 12 bases lay in between. The CDR3 totals 14 residues. Looked up from germline, CDR1 is MNHEY and CDR2 is SVGEGT.